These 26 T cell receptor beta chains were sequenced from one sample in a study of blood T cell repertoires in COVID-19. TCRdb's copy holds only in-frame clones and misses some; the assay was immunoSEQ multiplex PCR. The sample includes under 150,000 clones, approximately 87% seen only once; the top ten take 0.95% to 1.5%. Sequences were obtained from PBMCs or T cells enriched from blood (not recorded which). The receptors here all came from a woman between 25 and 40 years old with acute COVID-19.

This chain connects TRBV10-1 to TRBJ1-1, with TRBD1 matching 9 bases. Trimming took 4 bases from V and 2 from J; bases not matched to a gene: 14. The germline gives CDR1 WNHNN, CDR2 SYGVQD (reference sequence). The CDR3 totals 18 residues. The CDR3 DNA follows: TGCGCCAGCAGTGGCCGAAAAACAACAGGGGGCTTAAACACTGAAGCTTTCTTT. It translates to CASSGRKTTGGLNTEAFF.

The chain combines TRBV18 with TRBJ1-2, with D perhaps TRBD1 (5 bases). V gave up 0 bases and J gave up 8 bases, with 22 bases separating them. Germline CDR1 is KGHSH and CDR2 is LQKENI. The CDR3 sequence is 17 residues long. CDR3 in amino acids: CASSPPYGSGSIGGYTF. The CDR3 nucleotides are TGTGCCAGCTCACCACCATACGGTTCAGGGTCGATAGGGGGCTACACCTTC.

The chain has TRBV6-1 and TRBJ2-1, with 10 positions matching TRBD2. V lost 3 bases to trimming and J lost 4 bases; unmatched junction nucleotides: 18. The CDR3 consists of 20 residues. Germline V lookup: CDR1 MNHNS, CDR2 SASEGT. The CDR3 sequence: CASSEGRTSRGTSAYNEQFF. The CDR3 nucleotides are TGTGCCAGCAGTGAGGGGAGGACTAGCAGAGGGACTAGCGCATACAATGAGCAGTTCTTC.

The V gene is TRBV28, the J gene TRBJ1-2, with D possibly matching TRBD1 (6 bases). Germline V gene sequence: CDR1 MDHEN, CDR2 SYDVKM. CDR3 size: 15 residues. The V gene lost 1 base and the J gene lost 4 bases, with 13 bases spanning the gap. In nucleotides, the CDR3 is TGTGCCAGCAGTTTATTGGAGACAGGCGTCTATGGCTACACCTTC. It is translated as CASSLLETGVYGYTF.

CDR3 nucleotide sequence: TGTGCCATCAGTTGGGGTTCTCGGGGCTCCTACGAGCAGTACTTC. Protein: CAISWGSRGSYEQYF. The chain has TRBV10-3 and TRBJ2-7; perhaps TRBD2 as D (5 bases). The CDR3 length is 15 residues. With 5 bases removed from V and 0 bases from J, the gap between germline ends came to 14 bases. Germline V gene lookup returns CDR1 ENHRY and CDR2 SYGVKD.

CDR3 DNA sequence: TGTGCCAGCAGTTTGGGGGACTCAGAACGGACCTACGAGCAGTACTTC. The encoded protein is CASSLGDSERTYEQYF. The J gene is TRBJ2-7, the V gene TRBV28; TRBD2 is a possible D gene (6 bases). CDR3 length equals 16 residues. The V gene lost 3 bases and the J gene lost 2 bases, with 17 bases spanning the gap. Germline V gives CDR1 MDHEN, CDR2 SYDVKM.

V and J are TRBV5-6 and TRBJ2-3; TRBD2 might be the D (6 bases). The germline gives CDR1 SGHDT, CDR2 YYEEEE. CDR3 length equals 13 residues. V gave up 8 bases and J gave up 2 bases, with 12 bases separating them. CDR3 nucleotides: TGTGCCAGTAGCGGAGGGTTCACAGATACGCAGTATTTT. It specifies CASSGGFTDTQYF.

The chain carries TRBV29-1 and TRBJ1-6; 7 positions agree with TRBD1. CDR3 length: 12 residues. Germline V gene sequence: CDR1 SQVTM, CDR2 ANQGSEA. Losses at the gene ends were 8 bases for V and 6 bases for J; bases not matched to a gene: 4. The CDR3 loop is CSTGDGNSPLHF. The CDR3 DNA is TGCAGCACAGGGGACGGTAATTCACCCCTCCACTTT. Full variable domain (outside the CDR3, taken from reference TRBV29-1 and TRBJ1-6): SAVISQKPSRDICQRGTSLTIQCQVDSQVTMMFWYRQQPGQSLTLIATANQGSEATYESGFVIDKFPISRPNLTFSTLTVSNMSPEDSSIYLCSTGDGNSPLHFGNGTRLTVT.

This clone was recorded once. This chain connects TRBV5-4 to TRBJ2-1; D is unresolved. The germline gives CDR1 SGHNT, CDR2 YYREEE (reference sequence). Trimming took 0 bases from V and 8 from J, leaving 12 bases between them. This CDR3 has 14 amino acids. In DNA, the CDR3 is TGTGCCAGCAGCTTGGAGGCTAGGTCGGATGAGCAGTTCTTC. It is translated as CASSLEARSDEQFF.

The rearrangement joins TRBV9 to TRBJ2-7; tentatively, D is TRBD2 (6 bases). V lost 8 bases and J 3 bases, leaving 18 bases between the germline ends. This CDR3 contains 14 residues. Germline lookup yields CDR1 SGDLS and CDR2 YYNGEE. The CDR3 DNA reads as TGTGCCAGTTCTCGCCGGGACTCATTCTACGAGCAGTACTTC. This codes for CASSRRDSFYEQYF.

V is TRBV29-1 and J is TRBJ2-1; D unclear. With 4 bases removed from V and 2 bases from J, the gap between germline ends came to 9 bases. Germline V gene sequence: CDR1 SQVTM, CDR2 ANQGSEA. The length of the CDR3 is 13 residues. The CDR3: CSVASEAYNEQFF. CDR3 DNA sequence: TGCAGCGTTGCCAGCGAGGCCTACAATGAGCAGTTCTTC.

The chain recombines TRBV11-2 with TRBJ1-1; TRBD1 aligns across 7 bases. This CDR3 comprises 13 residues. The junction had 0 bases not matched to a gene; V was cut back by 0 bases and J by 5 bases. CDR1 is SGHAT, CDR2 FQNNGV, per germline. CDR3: CASSLEQGTEAFF. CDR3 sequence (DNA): TGTGCCAGCAGCTTAGAACAGGGGACTGAAGCTTTCTTT.

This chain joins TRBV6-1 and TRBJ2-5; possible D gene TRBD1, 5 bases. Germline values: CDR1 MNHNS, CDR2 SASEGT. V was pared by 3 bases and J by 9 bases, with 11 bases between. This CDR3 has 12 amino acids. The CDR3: CASSDSVGPQYF. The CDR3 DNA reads TGTGCCAGCAGTGACAGCGTGGGGCCCCAGTACTTC.

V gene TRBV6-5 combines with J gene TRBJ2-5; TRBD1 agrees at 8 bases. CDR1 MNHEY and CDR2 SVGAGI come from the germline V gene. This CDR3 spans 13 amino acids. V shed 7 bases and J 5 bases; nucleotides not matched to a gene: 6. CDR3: CASNRQGRETQYF. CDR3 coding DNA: TGTGCCAGCAATCGACAGGGGAGGGAGACCCAGTACTTC.

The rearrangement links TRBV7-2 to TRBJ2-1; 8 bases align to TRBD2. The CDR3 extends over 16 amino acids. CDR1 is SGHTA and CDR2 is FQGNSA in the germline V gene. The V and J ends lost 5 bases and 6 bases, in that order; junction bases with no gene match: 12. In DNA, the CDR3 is TGTGCCAGCAGCCTTGGCTCGGGAGGGCCTTTCAATGAGCAGTTCTTC. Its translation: CASSLGSGGPFNEQFF.

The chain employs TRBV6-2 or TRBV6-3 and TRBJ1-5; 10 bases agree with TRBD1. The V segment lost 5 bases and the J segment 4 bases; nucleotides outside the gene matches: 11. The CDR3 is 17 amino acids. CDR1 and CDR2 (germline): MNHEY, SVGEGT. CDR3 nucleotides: TGTGCCAGCAGTCCGGGACAGGGGACGTGGGAGAATCAGCCCCAGCATTTT. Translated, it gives CASSPGQGTWENQPQHF.

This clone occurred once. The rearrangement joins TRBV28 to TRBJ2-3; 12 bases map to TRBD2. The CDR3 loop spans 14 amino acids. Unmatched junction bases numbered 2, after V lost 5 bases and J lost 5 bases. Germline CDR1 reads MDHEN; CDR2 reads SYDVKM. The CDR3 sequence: CASSRLAGEDTQYF. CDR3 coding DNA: TGTGCCAGCAGTCGACTAGCGGGAGAAGATACGCAGTATTTT.

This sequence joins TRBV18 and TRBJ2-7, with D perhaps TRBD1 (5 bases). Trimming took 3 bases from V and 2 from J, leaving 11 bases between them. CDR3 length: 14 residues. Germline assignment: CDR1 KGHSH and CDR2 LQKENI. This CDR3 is CASSPLQDTYEQYF. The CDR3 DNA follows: TGTGCCAGCTCACCTTTGCAGGACACCTACGAGCAGTACTTC. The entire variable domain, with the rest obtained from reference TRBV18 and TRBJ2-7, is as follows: NAGVMQNPRHLVRRRGQEARLRCSPMKGHSHVYWYRQLPEEGLKFMVYLQKENIIDESGMPKERFSAEFPKEGPSILRIQQVVRGDSAAYFCASSPLQDTYEQYFGPGTRLTVT.

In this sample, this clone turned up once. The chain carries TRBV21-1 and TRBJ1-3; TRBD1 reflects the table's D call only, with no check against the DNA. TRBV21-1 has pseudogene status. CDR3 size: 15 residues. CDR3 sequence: CASRLRRPSGNTIYF. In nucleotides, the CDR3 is TGTGCCAGCAGGCTTCGCAGGCCGTCTGGAAACACCATATATTTT.

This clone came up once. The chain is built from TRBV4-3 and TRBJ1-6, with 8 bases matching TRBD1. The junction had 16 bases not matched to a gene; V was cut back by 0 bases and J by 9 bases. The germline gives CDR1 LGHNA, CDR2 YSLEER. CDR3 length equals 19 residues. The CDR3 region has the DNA TGCGCCAGCAGCCAAGAAGGGGGATATACGACAGGGGTTGCTTCACCCCTCCACTTT. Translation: CASSQEGGYTTGVASPLHF.

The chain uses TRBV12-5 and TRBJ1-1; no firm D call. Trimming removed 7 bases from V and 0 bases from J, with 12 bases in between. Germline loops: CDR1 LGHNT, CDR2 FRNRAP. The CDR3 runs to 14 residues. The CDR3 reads CASVFLRVNTEAFF. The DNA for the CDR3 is TGTGCTAGTGTTTTCCTTCGGGTGAACACTGAAGCTTTCTTT.

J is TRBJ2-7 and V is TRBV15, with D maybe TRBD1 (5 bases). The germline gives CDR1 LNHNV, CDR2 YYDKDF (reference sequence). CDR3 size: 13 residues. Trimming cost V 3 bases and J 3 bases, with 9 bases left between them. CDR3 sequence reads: CATSRNQGYEQYF. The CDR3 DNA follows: TGTGCCACCAGCAGGAACCAGGGCTACGAGCAGTACTTC. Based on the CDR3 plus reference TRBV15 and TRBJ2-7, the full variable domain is DAMVIQNPRYQVTQFGKPVTLSCSQTLNHNVMYWYQQKSSQAPKLLFHYYDKDFNNEADTPDNFQSRRPNTSFCFLDIRSPGLGDTAMYLCATSRNQGYEQYFGPGTRLTVT.

The CDR3 loop reads CATSGGGRETQYF. In DNA form, the CDR3 reads TGTGCCACCAGTGGCGGGGGGCGGGAGACCCAGTACTTC. This sequence joins TRBV24-1 and TRBJ2-5; the match to TRBD2 covers 8 bases. Germline CDR1 and CDR2: KGHDR and SFDVKD. V shed 5 bases and J 5 bases; nucleotides not matched to a gene: 3. CDR3 size: 13 residues.

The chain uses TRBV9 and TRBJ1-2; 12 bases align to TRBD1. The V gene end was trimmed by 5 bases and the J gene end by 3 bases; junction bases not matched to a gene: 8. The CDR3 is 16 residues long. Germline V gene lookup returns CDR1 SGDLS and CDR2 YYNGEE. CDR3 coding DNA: TGTGCCAGCAGGGGGACAGGGGGCGCCCCGGACTATGGCTACACCTTC. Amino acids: CASRGTGGAPDYGYTF.

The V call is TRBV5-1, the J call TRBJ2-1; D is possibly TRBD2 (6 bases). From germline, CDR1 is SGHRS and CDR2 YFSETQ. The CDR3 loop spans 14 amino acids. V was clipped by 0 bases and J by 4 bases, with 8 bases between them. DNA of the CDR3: TGCGCCAGCAGCTTGGTAGCGGTTTACAATGAGCAGTTCTTC. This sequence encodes CASSLVAVYNEQFF.

The CDR3 sequence is CASSGPPHTQYF. CDR3 DNA: TGTGCCAGCAGCGGCCCCCCCCACACCCAGTACTTC. This rearrangement joins TRBV5-6 to TRBJ2-5; D is ambiguous. Germline V gives CDR1 SGHDT, CDR2 YYEEEE. Trimming took 4 bases from V and 8 from J, leaving 12 bases between them. The CDR3 is 12 amino acids.